Each of the 24 T cell receptor beta chains below was sequenced from the same sample in a study of blood T cell repertoires in COVID-19. Measured with immunoSEQ multiplex PCR; TCRdb has only the in-frame clones, and not every one. The table lists about 360,000 clones, approximately 86% of them singletons, with approximately 2.1% in the top ten. Sequenced sample: PBMCs or T cells enriched from blood (not recorded which). Source of these receptors: a middle-aged woman with acute COVID-19.

The chain recombines TRBV28 with TRBJ2-7; 10 bases are a match to TRBD1. Germline CDR1 and CDR2: MDHEN and SYDVKM. This CDR3 spans 15 amino acids. V gave up 6 bases and J gave up 5 bases; unmatched junction bases: 10. The CDR3 spells CASRGLGTGADEQYF. CDR3 bases: TGTGCCAGCAGGGGCCTTGGGACAGGGGCAGACGAGCAGTACTTC.

The rearrangement uses TRBV30 and TRBJ1-3, with D possibly matching TRBD1 (5 bases). V was shortened by 1 base and J by 2 bases, with 9 bases between the two germline ends. CDR3 length: 14 residues. Germline lookup yields CDR1 GTSNPN and CDR2 SVGIG (reference sequence). The CDR3 DNA is TGTGCCTGGAGTGATGAGACAGCTGGAAACACCATATATTTT. Its protein is CAWSDETAGNTIYF.

The J gene is TRBJ2-1, the V gene TRBV5-4; 14 bases are a match to TRBD2. V lost 8 bases and J lost 10; bases outside the gene matches: 8. This CDR3 contains 14 residues. Germline V gene lookup returns CDR1 SGHNT and CDR2 YYREEE (reference sequence). The CDR3 sequence is CASRLAGGPREQFF. For the CDR3, the DNA is TGTGCCAGTCGACTAGCGGGGGGGCCGCGGGAGCAGTTCTTC. Combining the CDR3 with reference TRBV5-4 and TRBJ2-1 gives the whole variable domain ETGVTQSPTHLIKTRGQQVTLRCSSQSGHNTVSWYQQALGQGPQFIFQYYREEENGRGNFPPRFSGLQFPNYSSELNVNALELDDSALYLCASRLAGGPREQFFGPGTRLTVL.

V gene TRBV4-1 combines with J gene TRBJ2-1; 8 nucleotides agree with TRBD2. Germline CDR1 reads MGHRA; CDR2 reads YSYEKL. Germline trimming cut 8 bases from V and 0 bases from J; bases unmatched to any gene: 6. CDR3 length: 15 amino acids. The CDR3 region has the DNA TGCGCCAGCGGAAGAAGCGGGAGCTCCTACAATGAGCAGTTCTTC. The encoded protein is CASGRSGSSYNEQFF.

V is TRBV24-1 and J is TRBJ2-3, with 9 bases fitting TRBD2. The CDR3 totals 18 residues. Germline CDR1 is KGHDR and CDR2 is SFDVKD. V shed 4 bases and J 2 bases; nucleotides not matched to a gene: 12. DNA for the CDR3: TGTGCCACCAGTGACCAAACGGGCCTAGCGGGGAACACAGATACGCAGTATTTT. This encodes CATSDQTGLAGNTDTQYF.

The J gene is TRBJ2-5, the V gene TRBV11-2; the D is unclear. V lost 4 bases, J lost 7 bases, and 7 bases lay in between. CDR3 length: 11 residues. Germline CDR1 SGHAT, CDR2 FQNNGV. DNA for the CDR3: TGTGCCAGCAGCTCTAGTGGGACCCAGTACTTC. Its translation is CASSSSGTQYF.

The gene calls are TRBV12-3 or TRBV12-4 and TRBJ1-1; D is unclear. V shed 7 bases and J shed 4 bases, with 13 bases lying between them. This CDR3 is 13 amino acids long. The CDR3 DNA sequence: TGTGCCAGCACTTGGGAGTCGAGCACTGAAGCTTTCTTT. Amino acid sequence: CASTWESSTEAFF.

V usage is TRBV5-1 and J usage is TRBJ1-6; possibly TRBD1 for D (6 bases). Trimming removed 5 bases at V and 7 bases at J, with 16 bases between. This CDR3 has 15 amino acids. Germline CDR1 and CDR2: SGHRS and YFSETQ. For the CDR3, the DNA is TGCGCCAGCAGAACAGAGACAGGCTACAATTCACCCCTCCACTTT. It translates to CASRTETGYNSPLHF.

The chain joins TRBV6-2 or TRBV6-3 to TRBJ1-2; 9 bases are a match to TRBD1. The germline V gene has CDR1 MNHEY and CDR2 SVGEGT. The CDR3 consists of 15 residues. Trimming at V came to 2 bases and at J to 7 bases, leaving 8 bases not matched to a gene. CDR3 DNA sequence: TGTGCCAGCAGTTACCAGGACAGGGGAATCTCTGGCTACACCTTC. This gives the protein CASSYQDRGISGYTF.

Note on this clone: The same CDR3 is also encoded by other DNA sequences in this sample. V and J are TRBV3-1 (or the pseudogene TRBV3-2) and TRBJ1-1; D unresolved. This CDR3 comprises 12 residues. Trimming cost V 2 bases and J 4 bases, with 5 bases left between them. Germline lookup yields CDR1 LGHDT and CDR2 YNNKEL (reference sequence). Here the CDR3 reads CASSQSGTEAFF. The CDR3 coding sequence is TGTGCCAGCAGCCAATCGGGCACTGAAGCTTTCTTT.

The chain joins TRBV24-1 to TRBJ1-3; D is undetermined. The CDR3 covers 16 residues. The V gene's germline CDR1 is KGHDR and CDR2 SFDVKD. The V and J ends lost 0 bases and 2 bases respectively, with 10 bases between them. The CDR3: CATSDLPSGAGNTIYF. CDR3 nucleotides: TGTGCCACCAGTGATTTGCCGTCCGGGGCTGGAAACACCATATATTTT.

This sequence joins TRBV7-9 and TRBJ2-1; maybe TRBD1 (6 bases). Per the germline V gene, CDR1 is SEHNR and CDR2 is FQNEAQ (reference sequence). Between the trimmed V and J ends, which lost 3 bases and 8 bases, there was a span of 14 bases. The CDR3 runs 14 residues. The CDR3 here is CASSLATPGDEQFF. The CDR3 nucleotides are TGTGCCAGCAGCTTGGCGACCCCAGGGGATGAGCAGTTCTTC.

This rearrangement joins TRBV24-1 to TRBJ2-3; D might be TRBD2 (7 bases). Germline V gene lookup returns CDR1 KGHDR and CDR2 SFDVKD. The V end lost 0 bases, the J end lost 2 bases, and 17 bases lay between the germline ends. CDR3 size: 18 residues. The CDR3 sequence is CATSDLRVPGGPTDTQYF. The CDR3 bases are TGTGCCACCAGTGATTTGCGGGTCCCCGGGGGGCCCACAGATACGCAGTATTTT.

The rearrangement uses TRBV25-1 and TRBJ1-2; 9 bases line up with TRBD1. With 1 base clipped from V and 5 bases from J, the junction kept 8 bases outside the gene matches. Germline V CDR1 and CDR2: MGHDK, SYGVNS. The CDR3 spans 16 residues. This CDR3 is CASSESRETGGYGYTF. The CDR3 DNA reads as TGTGCCAGCAGTGAATCACGTGAGACAGGGGGTTATGGCTACACCTTC.

The chain combines TRBV19 with TRBJ1-5; tentatively, D is TRBD1 (6 bases). CDR3 length: 13 residues. V gave up 8 bases and J gave up 3 bases, with 11 bases separating them. CDR1 is LNHDA, CDR2 SQIVND, per germline (reference sequence). CDR3 protein: CASGAGVNQPQHF. CDR3 sequence (DNA): TGTGCCAGTGGGGCAGGGGTCAATCAGCCCCAGCATTTT.

This clone was found a few times. The chain joins TRBV30 to TRBJ2-3; perhaps TRBD1 as D (5 bases). Trimming shortened V by 2 bases and J by 0 bases, and 12 bases separated the two germline ends. CDR3 length: 15 residues. Germline V gene data show CDR1 as GTSNPN and CDR2 as SVGIG (reference sequence). The CDR3 here is CAWSSGQGSTDTQYF. The DNA for the CDR3 is TGTGCCTGGAGTTCCGGGCAGGGAAGCACAGATACGCAGTATTTT.

This clone has only one observation. The chain is built from TRBV5-1 and TRBJ2-1; 7 nucleotides align to TRBD2. Trimming cost V 4 bases and J 10 bases; bases outside gene matches: 17. The CDR3 consists of 16 residues. Germline V gives CDR1 SGHRS, CDR2 YFSETQ. The CDR3 nucleotides are TGCGCCAGCAGCCCGAAGTCCGGGGGGATGGGGAGGGAGCAGTTCTTC. It yields the protein CASSPKSGGMGREQFF. The full variable domain, rest sourced from reference TRBV5-1 and TRBJ2-1, is KAGVTQTPRYLIKTRGQQVTLSCSPISGHRSVSWYQQTPGQGLQFLFEYFSETQRNKGNFPGRFSGRQFSNSRSEMNVSTLELGDSALYLCASSPKSGGMGREQFFGPGTRLTVL.

V usage is TRBV7-8 and J usage is TRBJ1-2, with 11 bases identical to TRBD1. In germline, CDR1 is SGHVS, CDR2 FQNEAQ. The CDR3 runs to 14 residues. Unmatched junction bases numbered 5, after V lost 5 bases and J lost 6 bases. CDR3 nucleotides: TGTGCCAGCAGCGTGGACAGGGGGCAGGATGGCTACACCTTC. Its translation is CASSVDRGQDGYTF.

The chain recombines TRBV19 with TRBJ1-1; TRBD1 agrees at 10 bases. V gave up 3 bases and J gave up 9 bases; unmatched junction bases: 10. This CDR3 is built from 15 residues. The germline V gene encodes CDR1 LNHDA and CDR2 SQIVND (reference sequence). The CDR3 sequence is CASSINRDRGVKAFF. The CDR3 nucleotides are TGTGCCAGTAGTATCAACCGGGACAGGGGTGTCAAAGCTTTCTTT.

The V gene is TRBV18, the J gene TRBJ2-7, with TRBD1 as a possible D gene (5 bases). V shed 5 bases and J shed 7 bases, with 9 bases lying between them. The germline V gene has CDR1 KGHSH and CDR2 LQKENI. The CDR3 totals 11 residues. In nucleotides, the CDR3 is TGTGCCAGCTCATCCGACAGAGAGCAGTACTTC. Translation gives CASSSDREQYF.

V usage is TRBV9 and J usage is TRBJ2-1, with a weak D call TRBD2 (7 bases). CDR1 and CDR2 (germline): SGDLS, YYNGEE. The V end was cut by 0 bases, the J end by 11 bases, with 15 bases between. The CDR3 is 14 amino acids. The CDR3 nucleotides read TGTGCCAGCAGCGTAGGAGAGGGGGGGGCTAAGCAGTTCTTC. This sequence encodes CASSVGEGGAKQFF.

The rearrangement uses TRBV4-1 and TRBJ1-3; D is undetermined. This CDR3 spans 17 amino acids. Germline V gene sequence: CDR1 MGHRA, CDR2 YSYEKL. The V gene lost 0 bases and the J gene lost 1 base, with 13 bases spanning the gap. CDR3 residues: CASSQEVTVISGNTIYF. CDR3 DNA sequence: TGCGCCAGCAGCCAAGAAGTTACGGTGATTTCTGGAAACACCATATATTTT.

The CDR3 DNA follows: TGCGCCAGCGCCCCCTCGGGGGGGCGTGAGGAGACCCAGTACTTC. As protein: CASAPSGGREETQYF. The chain is built from TRBV5-1 and TRBJ2-5; 8 bases agree with TRBD2. The junction had 13 bases not matched to a gene; V was cut back by 7 bases and J by 5 bases. Per germline, CDR1 SGHRS and CDR2 YFSETQ. The CDR3 is 15 residues long.

The rearrangement uses TRBV2 and TRBJ1-2; D perhaps matches TRBD1 (6 bases). V gave up 7 bases and J gave up 4 bases, with 13 bases separating them. The CDR3 length is 13 residues. CDR1 is SNHLY and CDR2 is FYNNEI in the germline V gene. CDR3 DNA: TGTGCCAGCAAACAGGGAACTGGCTATGGCTACACCTTC. Its translation: CASKQGTGYGYTF.